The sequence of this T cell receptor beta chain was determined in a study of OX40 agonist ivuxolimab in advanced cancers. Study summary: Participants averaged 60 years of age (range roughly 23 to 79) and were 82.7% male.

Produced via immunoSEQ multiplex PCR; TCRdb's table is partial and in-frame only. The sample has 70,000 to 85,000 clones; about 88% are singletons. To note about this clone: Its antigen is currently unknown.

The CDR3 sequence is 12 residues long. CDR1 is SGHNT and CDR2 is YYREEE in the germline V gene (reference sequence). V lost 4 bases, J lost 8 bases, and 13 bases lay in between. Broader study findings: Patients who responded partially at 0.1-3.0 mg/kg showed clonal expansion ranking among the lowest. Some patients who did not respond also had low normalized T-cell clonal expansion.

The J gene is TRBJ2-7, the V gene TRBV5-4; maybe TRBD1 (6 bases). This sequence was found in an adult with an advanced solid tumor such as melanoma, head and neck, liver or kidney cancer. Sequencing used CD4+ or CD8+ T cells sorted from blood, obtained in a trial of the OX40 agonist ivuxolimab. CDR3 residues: CASSQDRYQQYF. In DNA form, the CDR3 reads TGTGCCAGCAGCCAAGACAGGTATCAGCAGTACTTC. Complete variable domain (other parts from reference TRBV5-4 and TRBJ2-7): ETGVTQSPTHLIKTRGQQVTLRCSSQSGHNTVSWYQQALGQGPQFIFQYYREEENGRGNFPPRFSGLQFPNYSSELNVNALELDDSALYLCASSQDRYQQYFGPGTRLTVT.